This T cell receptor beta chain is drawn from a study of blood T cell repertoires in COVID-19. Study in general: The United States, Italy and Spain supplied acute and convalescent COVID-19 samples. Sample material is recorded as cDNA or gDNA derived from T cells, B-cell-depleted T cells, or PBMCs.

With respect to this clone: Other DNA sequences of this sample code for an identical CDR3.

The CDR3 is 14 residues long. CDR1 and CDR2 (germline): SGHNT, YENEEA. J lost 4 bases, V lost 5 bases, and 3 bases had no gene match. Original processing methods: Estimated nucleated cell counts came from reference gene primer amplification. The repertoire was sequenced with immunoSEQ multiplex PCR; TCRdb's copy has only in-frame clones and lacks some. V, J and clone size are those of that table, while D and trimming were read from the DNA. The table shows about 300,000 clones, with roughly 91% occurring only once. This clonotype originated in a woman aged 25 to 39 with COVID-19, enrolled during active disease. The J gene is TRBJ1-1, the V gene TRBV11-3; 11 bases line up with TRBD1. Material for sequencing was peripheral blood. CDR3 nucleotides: TGTGCCAGCAGCCCTGGGACAGGGGGCACTGAAGCTTTCTTT. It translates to CASSPGTGGTEAFF.